These T cell receptor beta chains were read from a single sample in a study of human T cells and chemical hapten exposure. TCRdb reprocessed the RACE reads with MiXCR, giving one entry per CDR3 protein. The sample has some 350,000 distinct CDR3 sequences; around 7% are singletons. Sample: whole blood, taken in connection with sensitization to the hapten diphenylcyclopropenone (DPC). The receptors shown here come from a woman under 30 with alopecia areata. Some clones in this sample may be carry-over from other donors' samples. Both conserved end residues are part of each CDR3. The order of the fields is D gene, V gene, clone size, J gene, CDR3 protein, CDR3 DNA. The D gene is left open where the match is weak. Clone size is stated in some rows and not others, as once, few, many or a class when expanded.

-,TRBV4-3,few,TRBJ1-6,CASSQEIGQGGSPLHF,TGCGCCAGCAGCCAAGAAATAGGGCAGGGAGGTTCACCCCTCCACTTT
-,TRBV7-2,few,TRBJ2-6,CASSFTPLSSGANVLTF,TGTGCCAGCAGCTTCACACCCCTCTCGTCTGGGGCCAACGTCCTGACTTTC
-,TRBV9,few,TRBJ2-2,CASSERTSNTGELFF,TGTGCCAGCAGCGAAAGGACCTCGAACACCGGGGAGCTGTTTTTT
-,TRBV29-1,-,TRBJ1-1,CSVPSGVRNTEAFF,TGCAGCGTGCCCTCAGGGGTTAGAAACACTGAAGCTTTCTTT
TRBD1,TRBV27,few,TRBJ2-7,CASSSHSGTGAYEQYF,TGTGCCAGCAGCTCCCATTCCGGGACAGGGGCGTACGAGCAGTACTTC
-,TRBV20-1,many,TRBJ2-1,CSARDPGYPYNEQFF,TGCAGTGCTAGAGACCCCGGGTACCCCTACAATGAGCAGTTCTTC
-,TRBV6-6,-,TRBJ2-1,CASSRPQGRDEQFF,TGTGCCAGCAGTAGACCACAGGGGAGGGATGAGCAGTTCTTC
-,TRBV2,many,TRBJ2-4,CASSEGVKNIQYF,TGTGCCAGCAGTGAAGGGGTTAAAAACATTCAGTACTTC
-,TRBV4-3,few,TRBJ1-3,CASSQYAGPGNTIYF,TGCGCCAGCAGCCAGTACGCGGGTCCTGGAAACACCATATATTTT
TRBD1,TRBV24-1,few,TRBJ2-3,CATSETGGIGTDTQYF,TGTGCCACCAGTGAGACAGGGGGCATCGGCACAGATACGCAGTATTTT
TRBD1,TRBV5-1,few,TRBJ1-3,CASSPDRVGNTIYF,TGCGCCAGCAGTCCCGACAGGGTTGGAAACACCATATATTTT
-,TRBV9,many,TRBJ2-3,CASSVGGRRVPDTQYF,TGTGCCAGCAGCGTAGGGGGTCGGAGAGTTCCAGATACGCAGTATTTT
-,TRBV2,-,TRBJ2-3,CASSEELGRPDTQYF,TGTGCCAGCAGTGAAGAATTGGGGCGCCCAGATACGCAGTATTTT
-,TRBV5-1,-,TRBJ2-1,CASRSLFNNEQFF,TGCGCCAGCCGATCTCTTTTTAACAATGAGCAGTTCTTC
TRBD2,TRBV5-4,-,TRBJ2-7,CASSPGLTAEQYF,TGTGCCAGCAGCCCGGGACTAACGGCCGAGCAGTACTTC
-,TRBV4-1,few,TRBJ1-3,CASSQAMSSGNTIYF,TGCGCCAGCAGCCAAGCGATGAGCTCTGGAAACACCATATATTTT
-,TRBV20-1,few,TRBJ1-1,CSAGGHGEAFF,TGCAGTGCTGGGGGGCATGGTGAAGCTTTCTTT
-,TRBV28,-,TRBJ2-1,CASSLTGWNEQFF,TGTGCCAGCAGTTTGACAGGATGGAATGAGCAGTTCTTC